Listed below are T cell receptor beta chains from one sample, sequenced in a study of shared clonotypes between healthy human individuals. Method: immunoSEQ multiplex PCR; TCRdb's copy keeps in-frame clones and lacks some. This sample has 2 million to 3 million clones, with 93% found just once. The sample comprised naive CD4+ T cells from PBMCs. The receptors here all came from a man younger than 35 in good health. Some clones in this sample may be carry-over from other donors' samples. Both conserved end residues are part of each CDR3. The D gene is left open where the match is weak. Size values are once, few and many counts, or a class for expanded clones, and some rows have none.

CDR3aa: CASSPTLQGAINEKLFF
CDR3nt: TGTGCCAGCTCACCAACACTACAGGGGGCTATTAATGAAAAACTGTTTTTT
d_gene: TRBD1
v_gene: TRBV18
abundance: -
j_gene: TRBJ1-4

CDR3aa: CASKEGVRPYNEQFF
CDR3nt: TGTGCCAGCAAAGAGGGGGTACGCCCATACAATGAGCAGTTCTTC
d_gene: -
v_gene: TRBV27
abundance: -
j_gene: TRBJ2-1

CDR3aa: CASSSGQGLQGGNTIYF
CDR3nt: TGTGCCAGCAGCTCGGGACAGGGACTTCAGGGTGGAAACACCATATATTTT
d_gene: TRBD1
v_gene: TRBV28
abundance: -
j_gene: TRBJ1-3

CDR3aa: CASSLLGQGLAGYF
CDR3nt: TGTGCCAGCAGCTTATTAGGACAGGGTCTAGCGGGGTACTTC
d_gene: -
v_gene: TRBV7-2
abundance: -
j_gene: TRBJ2-7

CDR3aa: CASRDSGSRERETQYF
CDR3nt: TGTGCCAGCAGAGATTCCGGGTCTAGGGAGAGGGAGACCCAGTACTTC
d_gene: -
v_gene: TRBV25-1
abundance: -
j_gene: TRBJ2-5

CDR3aa: CASSQDLRTGVPDTQYF
CDR3nt: TGCGCCAGCAGCCAAGATCTTAGGACGGGAGTGCCAGATACGCAGTATTTT
d_gene: -
v_gene: TRBV4-3
abundance: -
j_gene: TRBJ2-3

CDR3aa: CASSPKRGQEGATGELFF
CDR3nt: TGTGCCAGCAGCCCCAAGAGGGGCCAGGAGGGAGCCACCGGGGAGCTGTTTTTT
d_gene: -
v_gene: TRBV11-2
abundance: -
j_gene: TRBJ2-2

CDR3aa: CSARFETQYF
CDR3nt: TGCAGTGCTAGATTCGAGACCCAGTACTTC
d_gene: -
v_gene: TRBV20-1
abundance: -
j_gene: TRBJ2-5

CDR3aa: CASSHNNRDRESGEQFF
CDR3nt: TGCGCCAGCAGCCATAACAACCGGGACAGGGAGAGTGGTGAGCAGTTCTTC
d_gene: TRBD1
v_gene: TRBV4-1
abundance: -
j_gene: TRBJ2-1

CDR3aa: CASSLGTPAGEKLFF
CDR3nt: TGTGCCAGCAGCTTAGGGACACCGGCGGGGGAGAAACTGTTTTTT
d_gene: -
v_gene: TRBV7-9
abundance: -
j_gene: TRBJ1-4

CDR3aa: CASSLFGLMHIQYF
CDR3nt: TGTGCCAGCAGTTTATTCGGATTGATGCACATTCAGTACTTC
d_gene: -
v_gene: TRBV28
abundance: -
j_gene: TRBJ2-4

CDR3aa: CASSVPSTGRSHEQYF
CDR3nt: TGTGCCAGCAGCGTGCCTTCGACAGGGAGAAGTCACGAGCAGTACTTC
d_gene: TRBD1
v_gene: TRBV7-9
abundance: -
j_gene: TRBJ2-7

CDR3aa: CASSERLPNQPQHF
CDR3nt: TGTGCCAGCAGTGAAAGGCTGCCCAATCAGCCCCAGCATTTT
d_gene: -
v_gene: TRBV2
abundance: -
j_gene: TRBJ1-5

CDR3aa: CASSVTGNQPQHF
CDR3nt: TGTGCCAGCAGTGTCACAGGGAATCAGCCCCAGCATTTT
d_gene: -
v_gene: TRBV6-5
abundance: -
j_gene: TRBJ1-5

CDR3aa: CASSLGPGETQYF
CDR3nt: TGCGCCAGCAGCTTGGGGCCTGGGGAGACCCAGTACTTC
d_gene: -
v_gene: TRBV5-1
abundance: -
j_gene: TRBJ2-5

CDR3aa: CASSGNWNPDTQYF
CDR3nt: TGTGCCAGCAGCGGAAACTGGAATCCAGATACGCAGTATTTT
d_gene: -
v_gene: TRBV5-4
abundance: -
j_gene: TRBJ2-3

CDR3aa: CASSGGVPEGNTQYF
CDR3nt: TGTGCCAGCAGCGGCGGGGTACCCGAAGGAAATACGCAGTATTTT
d_gene: -
v_gene: TRBV13
abundance: -
j_gene: TRBJ2-3

CDR3aa: CASSPRALAGAGEQYF
CDR3nt: TGTGCCAGCTCACCCCGAGCACTAGCGGGGGCCGGGGAGCAGTACTTC
d_gene: TRBD2
v_gene: TRBV18
abundance: -
j_gene: TRBJ2-7

CDR3aa: CASSVGGTATNEKLFF
CDR3nt: TGTGCCAGCAGCGTTGGGGGCACTGCAACTAATGAAAAACTGTTTTTT
d_gene: -
v_gene: TRBV9
abundance: -
j_gene: TRBJ1-4

CDR3aa: CASSKIQGSDGYTF
CDR3nt: TGTGCCAGCAGCAAGATACAGGGGTCGGATGGCTACACCTTC
d_gene: TRBD1
v_gene: TRBV9
abundance: -
j_gene: TRBJ1-2

CDR3aa: CASSPDPGGPDTQYF
CDR3nt: TGCGCCAGCAGCCCGGACCCCGGGGGTCCAGATACGCAGTATTTT
d_gene: -
v_gene: TRBV5-1
abundance: -
j_gene: TRBJ2-3

CDR3aa: CASSKLAGRETQYF
CDR3nt: TGTGCCAGCAGCAAATTGGCGGGAAGAGAGACCCAGTACTTC
d_gene: -
v_gene: TRBV21-1
abundance: -
j_gene: TRBJ2-5

CDR3aa: CASSLAAGSTDTQYF
CDR3nt: TGTGCCAGCAGCTTAGCGGCGGGCTCCACAGATACGCAGTATTTT
d_gene: -
v_gene: TRBV11-3
abundance: -
j_gene: TRBJ2-3

CDR3aa: CASTDRVNEQYF
CDR3nt: TGTGCCAGCACTGACAGGGTTAACGAGCAGTACTTC
d_gene: TRBD1
v_gene: TRBV27
abundance: -
j_gene: TRBJ2-7

CDR3aa: CASSPIAGRNTGELFF
CDR3nt: TGTGCCAGCTCACCCATAGCGGGAAGGAACACCGGGGAGCTGTTTTTT
d_gene: TRBD2
v_gene: TRBV18
abundance: -
j_gene: TRBJ2-2

CDR3aa: CASSPRGIATNEKLFF
CDR3nt: TGTGCCAGCAGCCCCCGGGGGATTGCAACTAATGAAAAACTGTTTTTT
d_gene: -
v_gene: TRBV27
abundance: -
j_gene: TRBJ1-4

CDR3aa: CASTREIVSNQPQHF
CDR3nt: TGTGCCAGCACAAGAGAAATAGTTAGCAATCAGCCCCAGCATTTT
d_gene: -
v_gene: TRBV6-1
abundance: -
j_gene: TRBJ1-5

CDR3aa: CSVDRTGSYEQYF
CDR3nt: TGCAGCGTTGATAGGACAGGCTCCTACGAGCAGTACTTC
d_gene: TRBD1
v_gene: TRBV29-1
abundance: -
j_gene: TRBJ2-7

CDR3aa: CASGRQGHNEQFF
CDR3nt: TGTGCTAGTGGTCGACAGGGTCACAATGAGCAGTTCTTC
d_gene: TRBD1
v_gene: TRBV12-5
abundance: -
j_gene: TRBJ2-1

CDR3aa: CAWSVLGTNSYNEQFF
CDR3nt: TGTGCCTGGAGTGTATTAGGGACAAACTCCTACAATGAGCAGTTCTTC
d_gene: -
v_gene: TRBV30
abundance: -
j_gene: TRBJ2-1

CDR3aa: CASSLGQGSLTEAFF
CDR3nt: TGTGCCAGCTCACTAGGACAGGGGTCCTTAACTGAAGCTTTCTTT
d_gene: TRBD1
v_gene: TRBV18
abundance: few
j_gene: TRBJ1-1

CDR3aa: CASSYSNYGYTF
CDR3nt: TGTGCCAGCAGTTATTCTAACTATGGCTACACCTTC
d_gene: -
v_gene: TRBV6-5
abundance: -
j_gene: TRBJ1-2

CDR3aa: CASSLDGGIQASYEQYF
CDR3nt: TGCGCCAGCAGCTTGGATGGGGGGATCCAGGCTTCCTACGAGCAGTACTTC
d_gene: -
v_gene: TRBV5-1
abundance: -
j_gene: TRBJ2-7

CDR3aa: CASSPQQGIYEQFF
CDR3nt: TGTGCCAGCAGCCCCCAACAGGGAATCTATGAGCAGTTCTTC
d_gene: -
v_gene: TRBV7-2
abundance: once
j_gene: TRBJ2-1

CDR3aa: CASRQGLAGAYNEQFF
CDR3nt: TGTGCCAGCAGACAAGGACTAGCGGGGGCCTACAATGAGCAGTTCTTC
d_gene: TRBD2
v_gene: TRBV2
abundance: -
j_gene: TRBJ2-1

CDR3aa: CAMGSGFNTGELFF
CDR3nt: TGTGCCATGGGTAGCGGGTTTAACACCGGGGAGCTGTTTTTT
d_gene: TRBD2
v_gene: TRBV6-1
abundance: -
j_gene: TRBJ2-2

CDR3aa: CASSLSIFTGNINYGYTF
CDR3nt: TGTGCCAGCAGTTTGAGCATCTTTACAGGGAACATTAACTATGGCTACACCTTC
d_gene: -
v_gene: TRBV27
abundance: -
j_gene: TRBJ1-2

CDR3aa: CASSGSGTSGTYEQYF
CDR3nt: TGTGCCAGCAGCGGTTCCGGGACTAGCGGTACCTACGAGCAGTACTTC
d_gene: TRBD2
v_gene: TRBV9
abundance: -
j_gene: TRBJ2-7

CDR3aa: CASSPEGGWESNYGYTF
CDR3nt: TGCGCCAGCAGCCCGGAGGGGGGGTGGGAGTCTAACTATGGCTACACCTTC
d_gene: -
v_gene: TRBV5-1
abundance: -
j_gene: TRBJ1-2

CDR3aa: CASASVGGGGQPQHF
CDR3nt: TGTGCCAGCGCCTCTGTAGGGGGTGGAGGTCAGCCCCAGCATTTT
d_gene: -
v_gene: TRBV6-5
abundance: -
j_gene: TRBJ1-5

CDR3aa: CASSIVGGGSTDTQYF
CDR3nt: TGTGCCAGTAGTATAGTTGGGGGAGGTAGCACAGATACGCAGTATTTT
d_gene: -
v_gene: TRBV19
abundance: once
j_gene: TRBJ2-3

CDR3aa: CASSILSGTGGHEQFF
CDR3nt: TGTGCCAGCAGCATACTATCGGGGACAGGGGGCCATGAGCAGTTCTTC
d_gene: TRBD1
v_gene: TRBV5-4
abundance: -
j_gene: TRBJ2-1

CDR3aa: CATSRDRWARGPQHF
CDR3nt: TGTGCCACCAGCAGAGATCGATGGGCACGGGGGCCCCAGCATTTT
d_gene: -
v_gene: TRBV15
abundance: -
j_gene: TRBJ1-5

CDR3aa: CASSLTSTDGGEQFF
CDR3nt: TGTGCCAGCAGCTTAACTAGCACTGACGGGGGTGAGCAGTTCTTC
d_gene: -
v_gene: TRBV7-3
abundance: -
j_gene: TRBJ2-1

CDR3aa: CASSDRNQPQHF
CDR3nt: TGTGCCAGCAGTGACAGAAATCAGCCCCAGCATTTT
d_gene: -
v_gene: TRBV6-6
abundance: -
j_gene: TRBJ1-5

CDR3aa: CASSLSRPSTDTQYF
CDR3nt: TGTGCCAGCAGCTTAAGCAGGCCAAGCACAGATACGCAGTATTTT
d_gene: -
v_gene: TRBV7-9
abundance: -
j_gene: TRBJ2-3

CDR3aa: CASSGPDRGRLAFF
CDR3nt: TGCGCCAGCAGCGGGCCGGACAGGGGGCGCCTAGCTTTCTTT
d_gene: TRBD1
v_gene: TRBV5-1
abundance: -
j_gene: TRBJ1-1

CDR3aa: CSVEGSAGGADTQYF
CDR3nt: TGCAGCGTTGAAGGATCAGCGGGAGGTGCGGATACGCAGTATTTT
d_gene: TRBD2
v_gene: TRBV29-1
abundance: -
j_gene: TRBJ2-3

CDR3aa: CASSLARREGPGGTQYF
CDR3nt: TGTGCCAGCAGCTTAGCGCGGCGGGAGGGGCCAGGGGGGACCCAGTACTTC
d_gene: TRBD2
v_gene: TRBV11-1
abundance: -
j_gene: TRBJ2-5

CDR3aa: CASSEVAPDSYGYTF
CDR3nt: TGTGCCAGCAGTGAAGTCGCCCCAGATTCATATGGCTACACCTTC
d_gene: -
v_gene: TRBV2
abundance: -
j_gene: TRBJ1-2